Included here is one T cell receptor (beta chain) sequence, with context. This clonotype was counted ten times or more. Its specific antigen is unknown. There are no base qualities to consult, and no much larger clone falls within one base. This sample was taken from a study of T cells in Graves' hyperthyroidism and ophthalmopathy (dated 2019 in TCRdb). For the study in its entirety: Peripheral blood was sampled at the time of initial diagnosis, prior to any treatment. TCR V-J signatures able to tell the groups apart were searched for in a discovery cohort of approximately 95 patients, of whom approximately 40 had Graves' ophthalmopathy and 55 to 60 had stable Graves' hyperthyroidism. Prospective prediction of ophthalmopathy was tested in an independent validation cohort of about 19 hyperthyroidism patients and 17 patients who later progressed to ophthalmopathy. The 100 discovery patients were randomly divided into training and test sets at a 7:3 ratio. In addition, the study compared T-cell repertoires in thyroid tissue and in blood from about 6 Graves' hyperthyroidism patients. After sampling, hyperthyroidism patients received methimazole starting at 30 mg daily, and ophthalmopathy patients received high-dose intravenous methylprednisolone. The paper describes TCR Vbeta CDR3 sequencing of about 140 peripheral blood samples, made up of about 40 ophthalmopathy patients, some 80 hyperthyroidism patients and 17 progressor patients.

The TCR beta CDR3 regions were amplified from the RNA transcripts. For the first round of RT-PCR on the TCR CDR3, the HTBI primer set was used together with the Qiagen OneStep RT-PCR kit. A second multiplex PCR round built the libraries, followed by size selection and purification. Libraries were sequenced paired-end with 100 bp reads on an Illumina HiSeq2000. In the authors' own workflow: Raw data were processed with SOAPnuke, discarding reads with adapters, uncalled bases, mean Phred below 15, or no exact constant-primer or identifier match. High-quality paired reads were merged with COPE v1.2.5, and unique nucleotide sequences were defined as clonotypes. MiTCR v1.1 was used to align clonotypes to the IMGT TRBV, TRBD and TRBJ reference segments. Only V-J combinations with frequency above 0.0001, covering approximately 99% of repertoires, were analysed. A TCS score was defined as the ratio between F50 (clonal expansion) and ExV (chaos), using BLOSUM62-based TCRdist between CDR3 peptides within each V-J. Welch's t-statistics and random forest reduced several hundred V-J features to 13, which were used in a naive Bayes classifier (R e1071). TCRdb trimmed the raw reads at Q25, called clones with MiXCR and kept productive beta chains. Rows are combined by CDR3 protein, so each entry shows the most common genes and DNA. For this entry, the V and J calls and clone size follow TCRdb and not the study's own pipeline. Across this sample there are more than 600,000 distinct CDR3 sequences, with about a sixth seen only once. The ten most abundant clones make up under 9.5% of the sample.

Stable Graves' hyperthyroidism was defined as no progression to ophthalmopathy during 18 months of follow-up. Hyperthyroidism patients were newly diagnosed, had a disease duration of under 2 months, and were aged 18 to 65 years. Exclusion was applied to patients with uncontrolled infections, other autoimmune diseases, pregnancy or lactation. Diagnoses were based on clinical symptoms, serum thyroxine and TRAb, thyroid ultrasound and orbital computed tomography. PBMCs were isolated from about 9.2 ml of fresh peripheral blood by Ficoll-Paque density gradient centrifugation. Trizol reagent was used to extract total RNA, and RNA quality was then checked on an Agilent 2100 Bioanalyzer. What the research found in general, with its limitations: No statistical method was used to fix the sample size in advance, and group allocation was not hidden from the investigators. Ophthalmopathy was separated from stable hyperthyroidism by a 13 V-J signature model, with over 85% sensitivity and just over 81% specificity obtained in cross-validation and 80%/75% obtained in testing. In validation, the model predicted progression to ophthalmopathy a median of around 6.5 months before onset, with about 67% sensitivity and nearly 75% specificity. Blood samples also contained most of the expanded thyroid clonotypes (frequency above 0.001), which suggests that blood repertoires may reflect thyroid immune responses.

The CDR3 contains 15 residues, cysteine and phenylalanine counted. The kept DNA is CDR3 alone, 45 bases in frame from the first base. For this chain, trimming is 6 bases at the V end and 3 bases at the J end, and the number of junction bases without a gene match is 7. What was sequenced was blood. The V and J segments used are TRBV12-3 or TRBV12-4 and TRBJ2-1; 8 junctional bases match TRBD2. The TCR originated in a man younger than 30 with Graves' hyperthyroidism. Here the CDR3 is given as CASRAGSGGYNEQFF. The sequenced DNA: TGTGCCAGCAGGGCGGGGAGCGGGGGCTACAATGAGCAGTTCTTC.